The 2 T cell receptor beta chains below all came from one sample that was sequenced in a study of CD8 T cells in ankylosing spondylitis. TCRdb analysed the 5' RACE reads with MiXCR anew, one entry per CDR3 protein. The table shows some 800,000 distinct CDR3 sequences, with 10% to 15% occurring only once. Their target antigens are unknown. Study results and caveats: A TCR beta motif made of roughly eight highly homologous variants seemed typical of ankylosing spondylitis blood.

Sample: blood, either unsorted or a sorted T cell fraction (not recorded which). These receptors all come from a male donor with ankylosing spondylitis.

This clonotype occurred many times. J is TRBJ1-2 and V is TRBV29-1; possibly TRBD1 for D (6 bases). V gave up 5 bases and J gave up 4 bases, with 11 bases separating them. The CDR3 has 12 residues. Per germline, CDR1 SQVTM and CDR2 ANQGSEA. DNA of the CDR3: TGCAGCGTTTTGGACAGCCTCTATGGCTACACCTTC. Translating gives CSVLDSLYGYTF.

Ten or more counts support this clonotype. This rearrangement joins TRBV4-3 to TRBJ2-4; D is unclear. Germline V lookup: CDR1 LGHNA, CDR2 YSLEER. The CDR3 loop spans 16 amino acids. V lost 1 base and J 0 bases, leaving 10 bases between the germline ends. CDR3 in DNA: TGCGCCAGCAGCCAAGTGAATGGCTTAGCCAAAAACATTCAGTACTTC. Residues: CASSQVNGLAKNIQYF.